This TCR beta chain was recovered during a study of T cells after somatic rescue of genetic block. V lost 7 bases, J lost 3 bases, and 15 bases lay in between. From germline, CDR1 is MNHEY and CDR2 SMNVEV (reference sequence). The CDR3 is made up of 15 amino acids. The protocol was immunoSEQ multiplex PCR, while the TCRdb copy is restricted to in-frame clones and leaves out a portion. The sample records 68,000 or so clones, approximately 90% being singletons. This clone has only one observation. Sequenced sample: peripheral blood mononuclear cells (PBMCs). J is TRBJ2-2 and V is TRBV27, with D possibly TRBD2 on 6 matching bases. This receptor was obtained from a man aged 35 to 55. CDR3 in amino acids: CASKLGGYYTGELFF. The CDR3 DNA follows: TGTGCCAGCAAATTGGGGGGATATTACACCGGGGAGCTGTTTTTT.